The subject of this entry is one TCR beta chain. Germline CDR1 is GTSNPN and CDR2 is SVGIG (reference sequence). Germline trimming cut 0 bases from V and 4 bases from J; bases unmatched to any gene: 12. The CDR3 runs 18 residues. Data came from immunoSEQ multiplex PCR; TCRdb stores just in-frame clones and leaves some out. The data show 90,000 to 130,000 clones, 86% seen once. The source of the sample is a study of blood T cell repertoires in COVID-19. The receptor was isolated from a middle-aged man with acute or convalescent COVID-19. The V and J genes are TRBV30 and TRBJ2-5; 12 bases line up with TRBD2. The sample consisted of peripheral blood. The chain's CDR3 is CAWSVRGLTSGSPETQYF. The CDR3 region has the DNA TGTGCCTGGAGTGTACGGGGGCTGACTAGCGGGAGCCCAGAGACCCAGTACTTC.